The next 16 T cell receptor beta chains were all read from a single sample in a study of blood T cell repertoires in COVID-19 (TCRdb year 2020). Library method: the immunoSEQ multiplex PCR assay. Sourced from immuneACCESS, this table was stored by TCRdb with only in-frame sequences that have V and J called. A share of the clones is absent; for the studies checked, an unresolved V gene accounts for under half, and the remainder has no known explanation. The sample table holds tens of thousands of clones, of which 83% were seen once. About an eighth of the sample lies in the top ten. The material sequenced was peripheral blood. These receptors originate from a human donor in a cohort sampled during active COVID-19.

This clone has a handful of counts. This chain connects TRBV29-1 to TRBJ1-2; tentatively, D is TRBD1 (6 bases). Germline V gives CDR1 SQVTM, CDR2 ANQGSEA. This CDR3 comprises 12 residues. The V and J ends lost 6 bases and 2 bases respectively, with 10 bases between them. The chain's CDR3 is CSVSTGNYGYTF. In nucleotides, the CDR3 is TGCAGCGTGAGTACAGGGAACTATGGCTACACCTTC.

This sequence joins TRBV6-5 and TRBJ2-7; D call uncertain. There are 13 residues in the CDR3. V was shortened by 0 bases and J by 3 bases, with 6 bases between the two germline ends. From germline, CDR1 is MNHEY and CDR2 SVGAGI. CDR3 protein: CASSYSRNYEQYF. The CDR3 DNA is TGTGCCAGCAGTTACTCGAGGAACTACGAGCAGTACTTC.

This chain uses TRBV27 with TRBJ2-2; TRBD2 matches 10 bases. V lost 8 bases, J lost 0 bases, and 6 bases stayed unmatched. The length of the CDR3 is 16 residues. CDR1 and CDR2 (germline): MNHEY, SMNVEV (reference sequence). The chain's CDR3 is CASHPSGGANTGELFF. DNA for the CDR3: TGTGCCAGCCACCCTAGCGGGGGAGCGAACACCGGGGAGCTGTTTTTT.

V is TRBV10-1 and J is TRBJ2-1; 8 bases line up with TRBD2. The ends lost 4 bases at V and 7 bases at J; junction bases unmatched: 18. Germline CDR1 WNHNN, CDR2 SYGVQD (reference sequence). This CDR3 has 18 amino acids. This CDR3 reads CASSGRGYSGTTSNEQFF. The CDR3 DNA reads TGCGCCAGCAGTGGACGGGGCTATAGCGGGACGACTTCGAATGAGCAGTTCTTC.

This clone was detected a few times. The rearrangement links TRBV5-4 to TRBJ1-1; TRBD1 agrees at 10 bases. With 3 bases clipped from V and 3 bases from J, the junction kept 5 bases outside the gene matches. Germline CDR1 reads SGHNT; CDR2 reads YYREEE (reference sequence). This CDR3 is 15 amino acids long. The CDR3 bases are TGTGCCAGCAGCTGGGGGACAGGGGCGGACACTGAAGCTTTCTTT. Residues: CASSWGTGADTEAFF.

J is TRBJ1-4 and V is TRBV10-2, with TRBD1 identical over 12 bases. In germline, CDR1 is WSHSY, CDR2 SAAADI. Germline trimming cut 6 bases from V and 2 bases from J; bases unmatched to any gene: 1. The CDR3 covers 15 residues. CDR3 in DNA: TGCGCCAGCAGGGGACAGGGGGCGACTAATGAAAAACTGTTTTTT. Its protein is CASRGQGATNEKLFF.

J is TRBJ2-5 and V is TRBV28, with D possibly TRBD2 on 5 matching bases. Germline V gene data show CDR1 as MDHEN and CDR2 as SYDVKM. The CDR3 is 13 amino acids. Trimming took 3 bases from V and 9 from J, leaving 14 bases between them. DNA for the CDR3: TGTGCCAGCAGTTTCGGGCGGCCCGGGGCCCAGTACTTC. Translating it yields CASSFGRPGAQYF.

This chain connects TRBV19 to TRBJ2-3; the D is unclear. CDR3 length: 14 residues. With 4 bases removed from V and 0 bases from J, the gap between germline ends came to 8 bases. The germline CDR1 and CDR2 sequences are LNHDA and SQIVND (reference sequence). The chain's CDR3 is CASSTGPSTDTQYF. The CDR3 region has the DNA TGTGCCAGTAGTACGGGTCCTAGCACAGATACGCAGTATTTT.

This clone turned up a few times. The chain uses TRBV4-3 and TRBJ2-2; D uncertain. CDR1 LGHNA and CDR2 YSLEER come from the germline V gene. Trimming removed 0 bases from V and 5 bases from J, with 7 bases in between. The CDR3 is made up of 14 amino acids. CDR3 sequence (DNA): TGCGCCAGCAGCCAAGATTCGAGAACCGGGGAGCTGTTTTTT. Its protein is CASSQDSRTGELFF.

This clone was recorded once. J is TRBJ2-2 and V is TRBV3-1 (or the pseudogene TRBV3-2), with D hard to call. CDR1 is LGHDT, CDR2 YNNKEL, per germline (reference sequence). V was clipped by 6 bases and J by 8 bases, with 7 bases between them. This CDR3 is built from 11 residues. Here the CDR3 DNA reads TGTGCCAGCAGATCCAGGGGGGAGCTGTTTTTT. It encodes CASRSRGELFF.

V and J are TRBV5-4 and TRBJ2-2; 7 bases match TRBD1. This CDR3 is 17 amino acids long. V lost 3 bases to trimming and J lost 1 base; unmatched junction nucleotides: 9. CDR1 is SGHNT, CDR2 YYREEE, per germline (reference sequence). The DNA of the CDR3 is TGTGCCAGCAGCTCACAATTGACAGGGAGGAACACCGGGGAGCTGTTTTTT. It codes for CASSSQLTGRNTGELFF.

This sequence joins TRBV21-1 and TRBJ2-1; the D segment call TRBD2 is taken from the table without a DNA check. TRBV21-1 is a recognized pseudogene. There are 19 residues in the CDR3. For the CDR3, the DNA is TGTGCCAGCAGCAAAGCGCTAGCGGGAGGGATCTGCTCCTACAATGAGCAGTTCTTC. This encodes CASSKALAGGICSYNEQFF.

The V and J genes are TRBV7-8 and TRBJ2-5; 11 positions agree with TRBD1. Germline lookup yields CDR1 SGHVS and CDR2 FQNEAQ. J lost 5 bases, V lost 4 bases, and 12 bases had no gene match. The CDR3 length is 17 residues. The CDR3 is CASSSPLGTGGRETQYF. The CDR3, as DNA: TGTGCCAGCAGCTCGCCACTCGGGACAGGGGGAAGGGAGACCCAGTACTTC. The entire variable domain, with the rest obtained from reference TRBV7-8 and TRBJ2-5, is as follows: GAGVSQSPRYKVAKRGQDVALRCDPISGHVSLFWYQQALGQGPEFLTYFQNEAQLDKSGLPSDRFFAERPEGSVSTLKIQRTQQEDSAVYLCASSSPLGTGGRETQYFGPGTRLLVL.

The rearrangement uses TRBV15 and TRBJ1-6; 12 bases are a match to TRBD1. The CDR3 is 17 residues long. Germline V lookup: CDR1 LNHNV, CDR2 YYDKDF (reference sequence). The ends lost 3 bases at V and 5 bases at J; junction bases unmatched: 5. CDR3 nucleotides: TGTGCCACCAGCAGGGGGGGACAGGGGGCCAATAATTCACCCCTCCACTTT. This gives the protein CATSRGGQGANNSPLHF. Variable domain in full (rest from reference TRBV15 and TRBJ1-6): DAMVIQNPRYQVTQFGKPVTLSCSQTLNHNVMYWYQQKSSQAPKLLFHYYDKDFNNEADTPDNFQSRRPNTSFCFLDIRSPGLGDTAMYLCATSRGGQGANNSPLHFGNGTRLTVT.

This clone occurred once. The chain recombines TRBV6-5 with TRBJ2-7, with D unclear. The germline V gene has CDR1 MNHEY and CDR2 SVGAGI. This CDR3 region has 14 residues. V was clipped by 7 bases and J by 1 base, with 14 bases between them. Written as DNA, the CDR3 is TGTGCCAGCACCATCGCCAGGAATTCCTACGAGCAGTACTTC. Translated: CASTIARNSYEQYF.

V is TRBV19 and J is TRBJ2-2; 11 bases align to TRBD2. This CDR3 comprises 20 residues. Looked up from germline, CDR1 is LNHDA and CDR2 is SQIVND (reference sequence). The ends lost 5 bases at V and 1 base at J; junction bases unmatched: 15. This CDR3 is CASSPTLSGSGRGNTGELFF. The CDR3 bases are TGTGCCAGTAGTCCTACCCTATCTGGTAGCGGGAGGGGGAACACCGGGGAGCTGTTTTTT.